The T cell receptor beta chain described here comes from a study of OX40 agonist ivuxolimab in advanced cancers. General notes on the study: Ivuxolimab was a fully human IgG2 agonistic monoclonal antibody targeting the costimulatory receptor OX40 (CD134). Intravenous ivuxolimab was administered to patients every 2 weeks at six dose levels: 0.01, 0.1, 0.3, 1.5, 3 and 10 mg/kg. Of the roughly 54 patients in dose escalation, about 20 had hepatocellular carcinoma, around 15 had melanoma, 9 had renal cell carcinoma and 9 had head and neck cancer. In the dose-escalation cohort, 65% to 85% of patients were male, and the mean age was approximately 60 years with a range of roughly 20 to 79. Patients were allowed to have had prior anti-PD-1, anti-PD-L1 or anti-CTLA-4 therapy, and approximately 40% of the dose-escalation patients had been treated with checkpoint inhibitors. Partial responses were achieved by three dose-escalation patients, of whom one had hepatocellular carcinoma and two had cutaneous melanoma. Peripheral TCRbeta sequencing was intended to test whether TCR sequence diversity was altered and clonal T-cell expansion was caused by ivuxolimab. The monotherapy dose-escalation portion (N ≈ 50 patients) of the phase I ivuxolimab trial is reported in the paper. The investigation overall reported the following: After ivuxolimab, expanded clones were on average more numerous among CD8+ T cells than among CD4+ T cells. Low levels of normalized T-cell clonal expansion were also seen in some patients who did not respond. In the 0.1-3.0 mg/kg groups, partial responders were among the patients with the lowest normalized peripheral clonal expansion, particularly in CD8+ T cells. Antigen specificity was not determined for the clonally expanded peripheral T cells. At doses from 0.1 to 3.0 mg/kg, clonal expansion was seen in both CD4+ and CD8+ blood T cells between baseline and week 6.

Patients with a history of autoimmune disease or receiving systemic immunosuppression were excluded from the trial. Peripheral blood for TCR sequencing was collected from all dose cohorts at baseline, on cycle 4 day 1, and on cycle 7 day 1. The samples were taken from a phase I, first-in-human, multicenter, open-label dose-escalation trial of ivuxolimab. The trial enrolled adults with locally advanced or metastatic head and neck squamous cell, hepatocellular, melanoma or renal cell carcinoma. Before TCR sequencing, CD4+ T cells and CD8+ T cells from peripheral blood were sorted into separate populations. Reading the germline V gene gives CDR1 MDHEN and CDR2 SYDVKM. The cysteine opens and the phenylalanine closes a CDR3 of 17 amino acids. Only the CDR3 DNA is retained, 51 bases long and in frame from the first base. The junction shows trimming of 7 bases on V and 5 bases on J, and the gene matches do not reach 16 bases of it.

In regard to this clone: The specificity of this receptor is unknown. There are no base qualities to consult, and no much larger clone falls within one base.

Genomic DNA was isolated from the sorted cells so that the TCRbeta CDR3 region could be sequenced. TCRbeta CDR3 regions were sequenced using the immunoSEQ Assay. The source is immuneACCESS, and TCRdb retained only in-frame sequences with V and J called. Part of the clones is not carried over; for the studies checked, unresolved V genes explain less than half of this, and the remainder is unexplained. The sample profile shows approximately 59,000 clones; 80% to 90% of them were found once. About 0.8% of the sample comes from the top ten. This receptor chain uses TRBV28 and TRBJ2-5; 10 bases in the junction line up with TRBD2. This receptor was identified in an adult with an advanced solid tumor such as melanoma, head and neck, liver or kidney cancer. The specimen was CD4+ or CD8+ T cells sorted from blood, collected in a trial of the OX40 agonist ivuxolimab. The CDR3 reads CASTEGGAGGARETQYF. The nucleotide sequence reads TGTGCCAGCACCGAAGGGGGAGCGGGGGGGGCACGGGAGACCCAGTACTTC.